The 23 T cell receptor beta chains listed next were all sequenced from one sample in a study of blood T cells in healthy people across ages. A J-beta primer mix and a sample-barcoded 5' primer were used in a second PCR of roughly 6 to 12 cycles. Via MiXCR, TCRdb re-called the 5' RACE reads, giving one row per CDR3 protein. This table holds hundreds of thousands of distinct CDR3 sequences, approximately 30% found once. Material: blood. The receptors shown here come from a woman older than 75 in good health.

This clonotype has more than one count but fewer than ten. The chain recombines TRBV6-2 or TRBV6-3 with TRBJ1-5; a weak D match, TRBD1 (5 bases). Germline V CDR1 and CDR2: MNHEY, SVGEGT. Between the trimmed V and J ends, which lost 4 bases and 0 bases, there was a span of 22 bases. CDR3 size: 19 residues. The CDR3 DNA is TGTGCCAGCAGTTTTTCGGGGGGAGGCGTGAGAGGTAGCAATCAGCCCCAGCATTTT. It yields the protein CASSFSGGGVRGSNQPQHF.

Notes on this clonotype: Being one base from a much bigger clone, this may be a read error. The V call is TRBV4-1, the J call TRBJ2-1, with TRBD1 matching over 8 bases. The germline V gene has CDR1 MGHRA and CDR2 YSYEKL. The V and J ends lost 6 bases and 13 bases, in that order; junction bases with no gene match: 14. This CDR3 is built from 14 residues. This chain's CDR3 is CASSRQGARETQFF. In DNA form, the CDR3 reads TGCGCCAGCAGTCGTCAGGGGGCTAGGGAGACCCAGTTCTTC.

This clonotype was detected only a few times. The chain couples TRBV20-1 to TRBJ1-4; D perhaps matches TRBD1 (6 bases). The CDR3 spans 12 residues. Germline V CDR1 and CDR2: DFQATT, SNEGSKA (reference sequence). V was clipped by 7 bases and J by 6 bases, with 12 bases between them. CDR3 protein: CSGQQGDEKLFF. The CDR3 DNA sequence: TGCAGTGGCCAACAGGGAGATGAAAAACTGTTTTTT.

In this sample, this clonotype turned up many times. This chain links TRBV7-2 with TRBJ1-2; 8 bases are a match to TRBD1. J gave up 4 bases and V 4 bases, and 11 bases lay outside the gene matches. This CDR3 has 16 amino acids. Germline-derived CDR1 and CDR2 are SGHTA and FQGNSA. In DNA form, the CDR3 reads TGTGCCAGCAGCTCCGGGACAGGTCCTTCCTTCTATGGCTACACCTTC. Amino acids: CASSSGTGPSFYGYTF.

In regard to this clonotype: A much larger clone sits a single nucleotide away, making a read error possible. The chain uses TRBV7-2 and TRBJ1-4; a possible D gene is TRBD1 (5 bases). Germline-derived CDR1 and CDR2 are SGHTA and FQGNSA. The CDR3 runs 15 residues. The CDR3 loop reads CAGSLRGTPGEKLFF. The CDR3, as DNA: TGTGCCGGCAGCTTACGGGGGACCCCGGGTGAAAAACTGTTTTTT.

At least ten counts were recorded for this clonotype. The V and J genes are TRBV12-3 or TRBV12-4 and TRBJ2-5; D might be TRBD1 or TRBD2, each matching 7 bases. This CDR3 region has 13 residues. V lost 6 bases and J 5 bases, leaving 13 bases between the germline ends. The CDR3 spells CASSTGEGETQYF. In DNA, the CDR3 is TGTGCCAGCAGCACAGGGGAGGGGGAGACCCAGTACTTC.

This clonotype was detected many times. The chain employs TRBV3-1 and TRBJ2-5; TRBD1 aligns across 9 bases. Germline V lookup: CDR1 LGHDT, CDR2 YNNKEL (reference sequence). Trimming cost V 4 bases and J 4 bases; bases outside gene matches: 4. The CDR3 is 14 residues long. CDR3 residues: CASSRGTGPETQYF. As DNA, the CDR3 is TGTGCCAGCAGCCGAGGGACAGGGCCAGAGACCCAGTACTTC.

This clonotype occurred many times. V usage is TRBV6-2 or TRBV6-3 and J usage is TRBJ2-7, with TRBD2 matching over 10 bases. Trimming removed 7 bases from V and 5 bases from J; junction bases left unmatched: 8. Germline CDR1 MNHEY, CDR2 SVGEGT. The CDR3 is 14 amino acids. This CDR3 reads CASIPGLAGDEQYF. Written as DNA, the CDR3 is TGTGCCAGCATACCAGGGCTAGCGGGGGACGAGCAGTACTTC.

This clonotype was picked up one time. A much larger clone differs from this one at a single base, so this may be a read error. The chain has TRBV24-1 and TRBJ2-1; D may be TRBD1 or TRBD2 (6 bases each). The J call could be wrong; TRBJ2-7 is a better fit for the DNA end. Germline V gene sequence: CDR1 KGHDR, CDR2 SFDVKD. The CDR3 loop spans 11 amino acids. The CDR3 DNA reads TGCGCAACAGGGACTTCCTCCGAGCAGTACTTC. Encoded protein: CATGTSSEQYF.

The chain employs TRBV12-3 or TRBV12-4 and TRBJ2-3; 10 bases are a match to TRBD1. The ends lost 6 bases at V and 6 bases at J; junction bases unmatched: 9. This CDR3 is built from 15 residues. Written as DNA, the CDR3 is TGTGCCAGCAGCATTGACAGGGGGCACCGCGATACGCAGTATTTT. It codes for CASSIDRGHRDTQYF.

This clonotype appeared many times. The chain combines TRBV7-9 with TRBJ2-7; 7 positions agree with TRBD1. The CDR3 sequence is 14 residues long. The junction had 7 bases not matched to a gene; V was cut back by 3 bases and J by 5 bases. Germline CDR1 SEHNR, CDR2 FQNEAQ (reference sequence). CDR3 DNA: TGTGCCAGCAGCTTTAACAGGGGCTGGAACGAGCAGTACTTC. It is translated as CASSFNRGWNEQYF.

This clonotype was observed at least ten times. CDR3 sequence: CASSSHGGEQFF. The CDR3 DNA reads as TGTGCCAGCAGCTCCCACGGGGGGGAGCAGTTCTTC. The chain carries TRBV9 and TRBJ2-1; 7 bases map to TRBD2. The CDR3 length is 12 residues. The germline gives CDR1 SGDLS, CDR2 YYNGEE. Trimming removed 4 bases from V and 10 bases from J; junction bases left unmatched: 5.

The chain has TRBV28 and TRBJ1-2, with D possibly being TRBD1 (5 bases). V lost 6 bases and J lost 4, with 18 bases in between. The CDR3 sequence is 15 residues long. The germline gives CDR1 MDHEN, CDR2 SYDVKM. CDR3 coding DNA: TGTGCCAGCAGGCGAGAATCGCGGGGCCGCTATGGCTACACCTTC. This encodes CASRRESRGRYGYTF.

This clonotype was picked up one time. The chain combines TRBV29-1 with TRBJ2-7, with D perhaps TRBD1 (6 bases). This CDR3 spans 15 amino acids. V was trimmed by 5 bases and J by 0 bases, leaving 17 bases between them. Per the germline V gene, CDR1 is SQVTM and CDR2 is ANQGSEA. The CDR3 here is CSVRTRQEISYEQYF. The DNA for the CDR3 is TGCAGCGTTCGGACCAGACAGGAGATCTCCTACGAGCAGTACTTC.

This clonotype was detected ten times or more. V and J are TRBV7-6 and TRBJ2-7, with D uncertain. Germline CDR1 reads SGHVS; CDR2 reads FNYEAQ. V lost 4 bases and J 6 bases, leaving 16 bases between the germline ends. CDR3 length: 14 amino acids. The DNA for the CDR3 is TGTGCCAGCAGCTCGACGACCGGCCGTAGCGAGCAGTACTTC. The encoded protein is CASSSTTGRSEQYF.

This clonotype was detected ten times or more. The genes are TRBV15 and TRBJ2-7; D gene unclear. Trimming stripped 0 bases from V and 1 base from J, with 10 bases between. The germline gives CDR1 LNHNV, CDR2 YYDKDF (reference sequence). This CDR3 contains 15 residues. The DNA for the CDR3 is TGTGCCACCAGCAGAGAAACGATTGGATCCTACGAGCAGTACTTC. Amino acid sequence: CATSRETIGSYEQYF.

This clonotype has just one count. This may be a read error, as it is one base from a much larger clone. V gene TRBV27 combines with J gene TRBJ2-4; 12 nucleotides match TRBD2. Germline V lookup: CDR1 MNHEY, CDR2 SMNVEV (reference sequence). The CDR3 is made up of 18 amino acids. Trimming removed 3 bases from V and 13 bases from J; junction bases left unmatched: 19. The CDR3 reads CASSFLAGGDGTHNEQYF. DNA for the CDR3: TGTGCCAGCAGTTTCCTAGCGGGGGGGGATGGCACACACAATGAGCAGTACTTC.

V gene TRBV12-3 or TRBV12-4 combines with J gene TRBJ1-1; D call uncertain. Trimming left V 2 bases short and J 3 bases short, with 7 bases between. This CDR3 is 13 amino acids long. The DNA for the CDR3 is TGTGCCAGCAGTTTAACTGCCTACACTGAAGCTTTCTTT. It is translated as CASSLTAYTEAFF.

In its sample, this clonotype was seen many times. The chain is built from TRBV5-1 and TRBJ2-1; 9 positions agree with TRBD2. There are 15 residues in the CDR3. With V trimmed by 0 bases and J by 6 bases, 4 bases remained unmatched. Germline CDR1 and CDR2: SGHRS and YFSETQ. CDR3 sequence (DNA): TGCGCCAGCAGCTTGGAGCAGCGGGGGGCCAATGAGCAGTTCTTC. It yields the protein CASSLEQRGANEQFF. The full variable domain, its missing parts supplied by reference TRBV5-1 and TRBJ2-1, is KAGVTQTPRYLIKTRGQQVTLSCSPISGHRSVSWYQQTPGQGLQFLFEYFSETQRNKGNFPGRFSGRQFSNSRSEMNVSTLELGDSALYLCASSLEQRGANEQFFGPGTRLTVL.

This clonotype came up a few times. The rearrangement links TRBV5-1 to TRBJ1-1, with a weak D call TRBD1 (6 bases). Germline assignment: CDR1 SGHRS and CDR2 YFSETQ. Trimming stripped 0 bases from V and 1 base from J, with 10 bases between. The CDR3 is 15 residues long. CDR3 in amino acids: CASSLAGTSNTEAFF. The CDR3 DNA is TGCGCCAGCAGCTTGGCCGGGACATCGAACACTGAAGCTTTCTTT.

This clonotype was picked up a small number of times. The chain has TRBV5-1 and TRBJ1-1; TRBD1 matches 12 bases. Germline V gene sequence: CDR1 SGHRS, CDR2 YFSETQ. V was pared by 4 bases and J by 5 bases, with 6 bases of the junction left unmatched. CDR3 length equals 15 residues. The CDR3 DNA reads TGCGCCAGCAGCGGGGGACAGGGGGCGCCTACTGAAGCTTTCTTT. Translating it yields CASSGGQGAPTEAFF.

The gene calls are TRBV6-6 and TRBJ1-1; TRBD1 might be the D (6 bases). In germline, CDR1 is MNHNY, CDR2 SVGAGI (reference sequence). This CDR3 has 14 residues. Trimming removed 7 bases from V and 3 bases from J, with 15 bases in between. The CDR3 sequence: CASKDWGGDTEAFF. The CDR3 DNA reads TGTGCCAGCAAGGATTGGGGGGGCGACACTGAAGCTTTCTTT.

V is TRBV20-1 and J is TRBJ2-2; TRBD2 might be the D (6 bases). The germline gives CDR1 DFQATT, CDR2 SNEGSKA (reference sequence). The V gene lost 5 bases and the J gene lost 5 bases, with 30 bases spanning the gap. The CDR3 runs to 19 residues. In DNA form, the CDR3 reads TGCAGTGCTGCACGCTCTTCGTTCGGCTCAGAAGGGAGGACCGGGGAGCTGTTTTTT. Translated, it gives CSAARSSFGSEGRTGELFF.